Shown below are 6 T cell receptor beta chains from a single sample sequenced in a study of T-cell memory formation after mild COVID-19. TCRdb reprocessed the 5' RACE reads via MiXCR and lists one record per CDR3 protein. The sample has 500,000 to 550,000 distinct CDR3 sequences; around 20% are singletons. Sequenced input: PBMCs or a T cell subset sorted from them (not recorded which). These receptors were obtained from an adult woman who had mild COVID-19 (a few samples of this study predate the infection). Cell type and time point are not known.

This clonotype was detected only a few times. The genes are TRBV20-1 and TRBJ2-6; D might be TRBD1 or TRBD2, each matching 5 bases. V lost 5 bases and J lost 1, with 6 bases in between. The CDR3 loop spans 13 amino acids. The germline V gene encodes CDR1 DFQATT and CDR2 SNEGSKA (reference sequence). As DNA, the CDR3 is TGCAGTGCTGAGGGGTCTGGGGCCAACGTCCTGACTTTC. As protein: CSAEGSGANVLTF.

This clonotype was seen a few times. The chain employs TRBV6-5 and TRBJ2-3; D ambiguous. The V end lost 2 bases, the J end lost 0 bases, and 9 bases lay between the germline ends. This CDR3 has 15 residues. Per the germline V gene, CDR1 is MNHEY and CDR2 is SVGAGI. CDR3 coding DNA: TGTGCCAGCAGTTACGACTCGACCAGCACAGATACGCAGTATTTT. This sequence encodes CASSYDSTSTDTQYF.

This clonotype occurred a few times. The rearrangement joins TRBV6-5 to TRBJ2-1; D perhaps matches TRBD1 (6 bases). Germline CDR1 and CDR2: MNHEY and SVGAGI. The CDR3 loop spans 13 amino acids. V lost 7 bases to trimming and J lost 9 bases, with 16 bases between them. The CDR3 bases are TGTGCCAGCACTAGGGGGAGTGGGAGTGAGCAGTTCTTC. This sequence encodes CASTRGSGSEQFF.

The V call is TRBV9, the J call TRBJ1-1; TRBD1 is a possible D gene (6 bases). The CDR3 length is 15 residues. Between the trimmed V and J ends, which lost 4 bases and 1 base, there was a span of 14 bases. CDR1 is SGDLS and CDR2 is YYNGEE in the germline V gene. In DNA, the CDR3 is TGTGCCAGCAGCCCCGGACAGAGCGAGAACACTGAAGCTTTCTTT. Residues: CASSPGQSENTEAFF.

This clonotype appeared many times. The gene calls are TRBV12-3 or TRBV12-4 and TRBJ2-5, with 8 bases matching TRBD1. The CDR3 extends over 15 amino acids. Unmatched junction bases numbered 11, after V lost 6 bases and J lost 5 bases. This CDR3 reads CASSRGQGGGETQYF. The CDR3 nucleotides read TGTGCCAGCAGCCGAGGACAGGGAGGAGGGGAGACCCAGTACTTC.

The chain combines TRBV24-1 with TRBJ2-1; the D gene is possibly TRBD1 (5 bases). V lost 4 bases, J lost 1 base, and 13 bases lay in between. This CDR3 is 16 amino acids long. Germline V gene sequence: CDR1 KGHDR, CDR2 SFDVKD. CDR3 amino acids: CATSDPRRTSYNEQFF. CDR3 coding DNA: TGTGCCACCAGTGACCCCCGGCGGACATCCTACAATGAGCAGTTCTTC.